This TCR beta chain was observed in a study of blood T cells in healthy people across ages. The CDR3 extends over 16 amino acids. Per germline, CDR1 LGHNA and CDR2 YSLEER. With 0 bases clipped from V and 8 bases from J, the junction kept 8 bases outside the gene matches. The use of a sample-barcoded 5' primer and a J-beta primer mix characterized a second PCR of roughly 6 to 11 cycles. Each cDNA molecule received a tag from a template-switch adaptor that had 12 random nucleotides. The yield of each sample was at least 2.5 million CDR3-containing paired-end reads. From the 5' RACE reads, TCRdb called clonotypes with MiXCR, one entry per CDR3 protein. The sample has about 780,000 distinct CDR3 sequences, about 47% seen once. Ten or more counts support this clonotype.

V is TRBV4-3 and J is TRBJ2-1; 9 bases map to TRBD2. The TCR originated in an elderly man in good health. Material for sequencing was blood. In nucleotides, the CDR3 is TGCGCCAGCAGCCAAGATCGGGCGGGAGGGCCAGATGAGCAGTTCTTC. It specifies CASSQDRAGGPDEQFF.